This entry lists 4 T cell receptor beta chains sequenced from one sample in a study of blood T cell repertoires in COVID-19. The table came from immunoSEQ multiplex PCR; TCRdb's copy has only in-frame clones and leaves some out. The data hold about 72,000 clones, with around 90% observed a single time. The specimen sequenced was peripheral blood. The receptors were sampled from a human donor in a cohort sampled during active COVID-19.

The chain carries TRBV7-6 and TRBJ1-2, with TRBD1 identical over 8 bases. V lost 1 base, J lost 5 bases, and 0 bases stayed unmatched. The CDR3 is made up of 13 amino acids. CDR1 and CDR2 from the germline V gene are SGHVS and FNYEAQ. The CDR3 loop reads CASSLGQGYGYTF. The CDR3 region has the DNA TGTGCCAGCAGCTTAGGACAGGGGTATGGCTACACCTTC.

The rearrangement joins TRBV21-1 to TRBJ2-7; the tabulated D call, TRBD2, remains unverified against the DNA. TRBV21-1 is a pseudogene locus. The CDR3 is 14 residues long. For the CDR3, the DNA is TGTGCCAGCAGCAAAGAGCGGCGGGTCTACGAGCAGTACTTC. Translated, it gives CASSKERRVYEQYF.

This sequence joins TRBV30 and TRBJ1-1, with 10 bases matching TRBD1. CDR1 and CDR2 from the germline V gene are GTSNPN and SVGIG (reference sequence). The CDR3 contains 17 residues. V shed 0 bases, J shed 1 base, and the junction held 8 bases outside the gene matches. The CDR3 spells CAWSVKGGDRGNTEAFF. In DNA, the CDR3 is TGTGCCTGGAGTGTCAAAGGCGGGGACAGGGGGAACACTGAAGCTTTCTTT.

This chain links TRBV28 with TRBJ2-7; D might be TRBD2 (5 bases). CDR1 is MDHEN, CDR2 SYDVKM, per germline. The CDR3 sequence is 15 residues long. Trimming cost V 2 bases and J 2 bases, with 13 bases left between them. The chain's CDR3 is CASSLVEGLTYEQYF. In DNA, the CDR3 is TGTGCCAGCAGTTTAGTAGAGGGCCTAACCTACGAGCAGTACTTC.